The following is a T cell receptor beta chain sequence with its context. Its antigen is unknown. Nothing much larger sits one base from this clone, and base qualities are not available. The sample is drawn from a study of blood T cell repertoires in COVID-19 (dated by TCRdb to the early 2020s). Regarding the research as a whole: The collaborator samples originated in the United States, Italy and Spain and spanned the acute and convalescent phases of COVID-19. The prospective study material was composed of cDNA or gDNA derived from T cells, B-cell-depleted T cells, or PBMCs. Deeply sampled blood TCRbeta repertoires from subjects exposed to, actively infected with, or recovered from COVID-19 were included in the dataset. A freely available public database, intended as a resource for researchers studying the immune response to SARS-CoV-2, is where the repertoires were released. Samples came from the ongoing ImmuneRACE study (first 160 participants) plus 1,254 subjects from 6 global collaborators. Sample metadata almost always included a de-identified subject ID, COVID-19 status, age in years and sex. Where HLA class I and class II types were available, the types were taken from metadata supplied by the sample provider, not from assay-based typing.

Counted from cysteine to phenylalanine, this CDR3 has 15 amino acids. Of all the DNA, just the CDR3 is kept, 45 bases in frame from base 1. The trim is 5 bases for V and 0 bases for J, with a gap of 14 bases between the germline ends. The germline V gene (reference sequence) yields MNHEY for CDR1 and SMNVEV for CDR2. TCRbeta CDR3 regions were amplified from genomic DNA by means of the immunoSEQ Assay, a bias-controlled multiplex PCR. Per the authors' processing: The number of nucleated cells in each sample was estimated by amplification of reference gene primers within the assay. To quantify the absolute abundance of each unique TCRbeta CDR3 rearrangement, sequence reads were collapsed and filtered. For each sample, productive Simpson clonality was calculated as the square root of Simpson's diversity index across productive rearrangements. Not all clones reach the TCRdb copy of this immuneACCESS table, which keeps in-frame sequences only. Checked studies attribute under half of the gap to unresolved V genes and leave the rest unexplained. The DNA gave D and trimming, while V, J and clone size come from that table. The sample data list under 250,000 clones, and 65% to 85% of these were observed just once. The ten largest make up 8% to 10% of the sample.

What the work shows at the level of the full study, not this receptor alone: How much clinical and demographic metadata was included differed by source and by participant, and the metadata was provided uncurated.

The collaborating institutions used their own protocols to collect whole blood in K2EDTA tubes. For TCRbeta analysis, collaborators shipped samples as frozen whole blood, isolated PBMCs, or DNA extracted from either of those sample types. This sequence was found in a woman aged 45-65 years with acute or convalescent COVID-19. The rearrangement combines TRBV27 with TRBJ2-7; TRBD1 is a weak D gene call, 6 bases matching. Sequences were obtained from peripheral blood. The DNA reads TGTGCCAGCAGTCTACAGGGCCACAGCTCCTACGAGCAGTACTTC. Its product reads: CASSLQGHSSYEQYF.